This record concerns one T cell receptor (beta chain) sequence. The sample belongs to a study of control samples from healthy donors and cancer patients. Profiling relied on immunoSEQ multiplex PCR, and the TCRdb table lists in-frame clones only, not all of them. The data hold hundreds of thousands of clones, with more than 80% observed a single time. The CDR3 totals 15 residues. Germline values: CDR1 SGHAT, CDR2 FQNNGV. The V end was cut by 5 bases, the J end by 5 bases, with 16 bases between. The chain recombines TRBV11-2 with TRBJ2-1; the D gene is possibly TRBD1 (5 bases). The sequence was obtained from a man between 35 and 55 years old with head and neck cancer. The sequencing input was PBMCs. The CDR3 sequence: CASSQSRQSNNEQFF. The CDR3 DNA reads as TGTGCCAGCAGCCAATCGCGACAGTCAAACAATGAGCAGTTCTTC. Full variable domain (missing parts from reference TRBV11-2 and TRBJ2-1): EAGVAQSPRYKIIEKRQSVAFWCNPISGHATLYWYQQILGQGPKLLIQFQNNGVVDDSQLPKDRFSAERLKGVDSTLKIQPAKLEDSAVYLCASSQSRQSNNEQFFGPGTRLTVL.